The 13 T cell receptor beta chains reported below all come from one sample, sequenced in a study of blood T cells in healthy people across ages. A second PCR of about 6 to 11 cycles used a sample-barcoded 5' primer and a J-beta primer mix. TCRdb reanalysed the 5' RACE reads using MiXCR and keeps one entry per CDR3 protein. The data contain over a million distinct CDR3 sequences, approximately 38% of them singletons. The specimen sequenced was blood. These receptors came from a young woman in good health.

The V and J genes are TRBV7-9 and TRBJ2-1, with D possibly matching TRBD1 (5 bases). The V gene lost 11 bases and the J gene lost 0 bases, with 11 bases spanning the gap. The germline CDR1 and CDR2 sequences are SEHNR and FQNEAQ (reference sequence). There are 13 residues in the CDR3. CDR3 protein: CAAVDSSYNEQFF. CDR3 coding DNA: TGTGCCGCCGTCGACAGCTCCTACAATGAGCAGTTCTTC.

V gene TRBV13 combines with J gene TRBJ2-6, with D tentatively TRBD2 (5 bases). V was cut by 1 base and J by 6 bases, with 10 bases left in between. The CDR3 has 15 residues. In germline, CDR1 is PRHDT, CDR2 FYEKMQ (reference sequence). The CDR3 spells CASSLEGSEANVLTF. DNA of the CDR3: TGTGCCAGCAGCTTAGAAGGGAGTGAGGCCAACGTCCTGACTTTC.

The chain uses TRBV2 and TRBJ2-4; the match to TRBD2 covers 11 bases. The tail of the sequence fits TRBJ2-7 better, so the J call may be wrong. The CDR3 consists of 16 residues. Germline CDR1 is SNHLY and CDR2 is FYNNEI. The CDR3 coding sequence is TGTGCCAGCAGTGAAGCGGGGGGACTAGCGGTCTACGAGCAGTACTTC. Its protein is CASSEAGGLAVYEQYF.

There are a few counts of this clonotype. This sequence joins TRBV6-1 and TRBJ2-1; D is possibly TRBD1 (5 bases). CDR3 size: 12 residues. Germline lookup yields CDR1 MNHNS and CDR2 SASEGT. The ends were cut back, 8 bases at V and 7 bases at J, with 12 bases in the middle. CDR3 DNA sequence: TGTGCCAGCCAACCTGACAGAAATGAGCAGTTCTTC. Translation gives CASQPDRNEQFF.

This chain links TRBV7-2 with TRBJ2-2, with D maybe TRBD1 (5 bases). The CDR3 length is 15 residues. CDR1 is SGHTA and CDR2 is FQGNSA in the germline V gene. With 7 bases removed from V and 6 bases from J, the gap between germline ends came to 18 bases. The CDR3 bases are TGTGCCAGCACCCTGGGGCAGGTGGCTGCCGGGGAGCTGTTTTTT. Translating it yields CASTLGQVAAGELFF.

The table lists this clonotype with a few counts. This rearrangement joins TRBV3-1 to TRBJ1-5; D is unresolved. V dropped 5 bases and J dropped 0 bases, with 8 bases sitting between them. The CDR3 spans 14 residues. Looked up from germline, CDR1 is LGHDT and CDR2 is YNNKEL (reference sequence). CDR3 sequence: CASSDWRSNQPQHF. CDR3 DNA sequence: TGTGCCAGCAGCGACTGGCGTAGCAATCAGCCCCAGCATTTT.

This clonotype was observed a few times. The chain combines TRBV12-3 or TRBV12-4 with TRBJ2-7; a weak D match, TRBD2 (5 bases). The CDR3 totals 14 residues. V was pared by 3 bases and J by 0 bases, with 9 bases between. The CDR3 DNA follows: TGTGCCAGCAGTTTGAGGGAGCGCTCCTACGAGCAGTACTTC. Its protein product is CASSLRERSYEQYF.

J is TRBJ2-2 and V is TRBV10-3; 11 bases match TRBD2. The CDR3 has 16 amino acids. J lost 0 bases, V lost 8 bases, and 5 bases had no gene match. Germline CDR1 and CDR2: ENHRY and SYGVKD. In DNA form, the CDR3 reads TGTGCCATCCAAACTAGCGGGAGCACGAACACCGGGGAGCTGTTTTTT. Protein: CAIQTSGSTNTGELFF.

The J gene is TRBJ1-4, the V gene TRBV20-1, with D unclear. Germline assignment: CDR1 DFQATT and CDR2 SNEGSKA (reference sequence). This CDR3 spans 14 amino acids. V was pared by 6 bases and J by 0 bases, with 11 bases between. In nucleotides, the CDR3 is TGCAGTGCCGTTAACAGAGCAACTAATGAAAAACTGTTTTTT. Translated, it gives CSAVNRATNEKLFF.

The V gene is TRBV13, the J gene TRBJ2-6; 7 positions agree with TRBD1. The J segment lost 3 bases and the V segment lost 9 bases, leaving 14 bases of the junction unmatched. This CDR3 has 17 residues. Germline V gene sequence: CDR1 PRHDT, CDR2 FYEKMQ (reference sequence). CDR3: CASQSRGNPDGANVLTF. The CDR3 coding sequence is TGTGCCAGTCAAAGCAGGGGGAATCCGGATGGGGCCAACGTCCTGACTTTC.

The chain uses TRBV4-1 and TRBJ2-1, with D possibly matching TRBD2 (5 bases). CDR1 is MGHRA, CDR2 YSYEKL, per germline. With 2 bases removed from V and 7 bases from J, the gap between germline ends came to 15 bases. There are 15 residues in the CDR3. As DNA, the CDR3 is TGCGCCAGCAGCCAACCCGGCCGGAGAGGGAATGAGCAGTTCTTC. Amino acid sequence: CASSQPGRRGNEQFF.

The chain links TRBV6-6 to TRBJ1-1; 10 positions agree with TRBD1. The germline CDR1 and CDR2 sequences are MNHNY and SVGAGI (reference sequence). The CDR3 is 14 residues long. V lost 8 bases, J lost 4 bases, and 7 bases stayed unmatched. The CDR3 sequence is CASLDRGRRTEAFF. The CDR3 DNA follows: TGTGCCAGCTTAGACAGGGGGCGTCGCACTGAAGCTTTCTTT.

The genes are TRBV21-1 and TRBJ2-4; TRBD2 was called by the table and not checked on the DNA. TRBV21-1 is recorded as a pseudogene. CDR3 size: 16 residues. The CDR3 region is CASTNAPGTRRKEQYF. The CDR3 region has the DNA TGTGCCAGCACCAATGCCCCGGGGACTAGACGTAAAGAGCAGTACTTC.